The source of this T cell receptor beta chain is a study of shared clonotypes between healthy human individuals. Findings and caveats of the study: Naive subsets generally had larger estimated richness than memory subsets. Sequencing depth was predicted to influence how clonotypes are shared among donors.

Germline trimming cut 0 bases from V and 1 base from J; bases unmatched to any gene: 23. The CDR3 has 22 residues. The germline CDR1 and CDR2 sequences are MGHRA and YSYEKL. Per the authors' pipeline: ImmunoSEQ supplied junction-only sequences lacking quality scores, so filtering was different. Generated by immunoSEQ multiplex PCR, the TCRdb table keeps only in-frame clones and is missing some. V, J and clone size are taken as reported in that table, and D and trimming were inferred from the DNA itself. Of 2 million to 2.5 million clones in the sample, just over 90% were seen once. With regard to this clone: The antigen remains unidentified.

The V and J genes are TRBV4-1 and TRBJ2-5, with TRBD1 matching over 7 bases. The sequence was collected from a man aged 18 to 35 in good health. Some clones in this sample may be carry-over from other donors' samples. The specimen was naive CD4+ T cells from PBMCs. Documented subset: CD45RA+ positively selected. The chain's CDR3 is CASSQDHMRGRLGTDSQETQYF. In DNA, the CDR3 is TGCGCCAGCAGCCAAGATCACATGCGTGGAAGGCTGGGGACAGATTCCCAAGAGACCCAGTACTTC.